Shown below are 12 T cell receptor beta chains from a single sample sequenced in a study of vaccination and CD4 T cells after COVID-19. These receptors' antigens are unknown. The treatment here: roughly 11-day PBMC culture with coronavirus spike peptide pools or control peptides (ViraFEST assay). Unexposed donor CD4+ T cells predated the COVID-19 pandemic, collected 2011-2018. The Oncomine TCR Beta short-read assay generated sequence data from the DNA of cultured CD4+ T cells. Each CDR3 protein gets one entry after TCRdb re-called the PCR reads with MiXCR. The sample contains some 6,900 distinct CDR3 sequences, approximately 48% of which appear only once. Sequencing input: CD4+ T cells from blood, cultured in vitro. Receptors were obtained from a human donor in good health.

This chain connects TRBV6-1 to TRBJ2-7; TRBD1 or TRBD2 may be the D gene (5 bases each). Between the trimmed V and J ends, which lost 5 bases and 10 bases, there was a span of 12 bases. This CDR3 has 11 residues. The germline V gene encodes CDR1 MNHNS and CDR2 SASEGT. The CDR3 coding sequence is TGTGCCAGCAGTCCGGGACGTACTCAGTACTTC. Its protein is CASSPGRTQYF.

The chain combines TRBV20-1 with TRBJ1-1, with 8 bases fitting TRBD1. The CDR3 runs 14 residues. The ends lost 1 base at V and 7 bases at J; junction bases unmatched: 8. CDR1 and CDR2 from the germline V gene are DFQATT and SNEGSKA (reference sequence). The CDR3 here is CSARVRRGPGEAFF. The CDR3 DNA follows: TGCAGTGCTAGAGTCCGCAGGGGGCCGGGTGAAGCTTTCTTT.

The V gene is TRBV19, the J gene TRBJ1-2, with 7 bases lining up with TRBD1. This CDR3 spans 15 amino acids. The V and J ends lost 6 bases and 2 bases, in that order; junction bases with no gene match: 9. Germline V CDR1 and CDR2: LNHDA, SQIVND (reference sequence). Here the CDR3 DNA reads TGTGCCAGTAGCACCAAGGCAGGGGGGAACTATGGCTACACCTTC. It is translated as CASSTKAGGNYGYTF.

This clonotype was found a few times. The gene calls are TRBV7-2 and TRBJ2-7; 11 bases match TRBD2. The CDR3 sequence is 16 residues long. V was pared by 1 base and J by 4 bases, with 6 bases of the junction left unmatched. Per the germline V gene, CDR1 is SGHTA and CDR2 is FQGNSA. In DNA form, the CDR3 reads TGTGCCAGCAGCTTAGAAGGGACTAGCGGCCGATACGAGCAGTACTTC. This translates into CASSLEGTSGRYEQYF.

The J gene is TRBJ2-7, the V gene TRBV19; D not certain. The CDR3 runs 12 residues. V was shortened by 7 bases and J by 0 bases, with 7 bases between the two germline ends. Germline CDR1 reads LNHDA; CDR2 reads SQIVND (reference sequence). The CDR3, as DNA: TGTGCCAGTAAAGGGATCTCCTACGAGCAGTACTTC. Translated: CASKGISYEQYF.

This sequence joins TRBV25-1 and TRBJ1-6; tentatively, D is TRBD1 (5 bases). V shed 8 bases and J shed 10 bases, with 12 bases lying between them. CDR3 length: 12 amino acids. The V gene's germline CDR1 is MGHDK and CDR2 SYGVNS. The CDR3 region has the DNA TGTGCCAGCGGGCAAAAGGGGTCACCCCTCCACTTT. It encodes CASGQKGSPLHF.

The table lists this clonotype with a few counts. J is TRBJ1-5 and V is TRBV7-2; TRBD1 matches at 7 bases. The ends lost 5 bases at V and 2 bases at J; junction bases unmatched: 3. This CDR3 region has 14 residues. Germline CDR1 reads SGHTA; CDR2 reads FQGNSA. The CDR3 nucleotides are TGTGCCAGCAGCCCAACAGGGGGCAATCAGCCCCAGCATTTT. As protein: CASSPTGGNQPQHF.

CDR3 DNA sequence: TGTGCCAGCAGCCAAGAACACAACACCGGGGAGCTGTTTTTT. This sequence encodes CASSQEHNTGELFF. This sequence joins TRBV14 and TRBJ2-2, with D uncertain. CDR1 is SGHDN and CDR2 is FVKESK in the germline V gene. The CDR3 spans 14 residues. V lost 0 bases and J lost 2, with 4 bases in between.

This clonotype has a handful of counts. The chain links TRBV27 to TRBJ2-3; D gene uncertain. The CDR3 length is 11 residues. Germline V gene lookup returns CDR1 MNHEY and CDR2 SMNVEV (reference sequence). V lost 6 bases and J 2 bases, leaving 3 bases between the germline ends. DNA of the CDR3: TGTGCCAGCAGCACCACAGATACGCAGTATTTT. This sequence encodes CASSTTDTQYF.

This rearrangement joins TRBV7-2 to TRBJ1-5, with D unclear. Germline CDR1 SGHTA, CDR2 FQGNSA. V lost 5 bases, J lost 11 bases, and 13 bases lay in between. This CDR3 has 12 residues. CDR3 nucleotides: TGTGCCAGCAGCCACCCCCGCGGGGCCCAGCATTTT. Encoded protein: CASSHPRGAQHF.

Here the CDR3 DNA reads TGCAGTGCTAGAGACCCCCTTAACACAGGGGGAAGTGGCTACACCTTC. Encoded protein: CSARDPLNTGGSGYTF. The chain uses TRBV20-1 and TRBJ1-2; 8 nucleotides agree with TRBD1. There are 16 residues in the CDR3. J gave up 7 bases and V 0 bases, and 13 bases lay outside the gene matches. Germline V gene lookup returns CDR1 DFQATT and CDR2 SNEGSKA (reference sequence).

J is TRBJ1-6 and V is TRBV28; D unresolved. Trimming shortened V by 4 bases and J by 4 bases, and 8 bases separated the two germline ends. This CDR3 contains 14 residues. The germline CDR1 and CDR2 sequences are MDHEN and SYDVKM. CDR3 in DNA: TGTGCCAGCAGTTACCAGGCTTATAATTCACCCCTCCACTTT. It translates to CASSYQAYNSPLHF.